What follows are 14 T cell receptor gamma chains derived from one specimen sequenced in a study of γδ T cells in repeated Plasmodium falciparum infection. TCRdb reapplied CATT to the multiplex PCR reads. Of approximately 26,000 gamma-chain clones in the sample, about 3% were seen once. Bulk repertoires came from Vgamma9/Vdelta2+ or Vdelta2-negative gammadelta T cells flow-sorted from PBMC. Input material: gamma-delta T cells from blood. Source of these receptors: a pool of human donors (malaria-infected and uninfected, not separated).

This clone was counted at least ten times. The TCRdb protein, from a much larger clone, departs from this DNA's translation at residue 9, likely by read error; the protein shown derives from the DNA. The chain recombines TRGV9 with TRGJ1 or TRGJ2. The CDR3 is made up of 16 amino acids. Trimming cost V 0 bases and J 5 bases; bases outside gene matches: 13. Germline loops: CDR1 GITISATS, CDR2 ISYDGTV (reference sequence). CDR3 residues: CALWEVHNDENYKKLF. In DNA, the CDR3 is TGTGCCTTGTGGGAGGTGCACAATGACGAAAATTATAAGAAACTCTTT.

Concerning this clone itself: The TCRdb record carries a much larger clone's protein, which differs from this DNA's translation at residue 12; a read error is the likely cause, and the protein listed here is the DNA translation. The chain carries TRGV9 and TRGJ1 or TRGJ2. Assignment of the J gene here rests on matching the DNA to germline, because TCRdb gives none. The germline V gene encodes CDR1 GITISATS and CDR2 ISYDGTV (reference sequence). This CDR3 comprises 15 residues. CDR3 loop: CALWEVHGTYYRKLF. In nucleotides, the CDR3 is TGTGCCTTGTGGGAGGTGCATGGGACGTATTATAGGAAACTCTTT.

This clone was seen a handful of times. The translation of this DNA and the TCRdb protein of a much larger clone differ at residue 7, probably owing to a read error; the protein shown here is translated from the DNA. V and J are TRGV9 and TRGJP. V shed 4 bases, J shed 4 bases, and the junction held 7 bases outside the gene matches. Germline CDR1 reads GITISATS; CDR2 reads ISYDGTV (reference sequence). The CDR3 is made up of 17 amino acids. DNA for the CDR3: TGTGCCTTGTGGGAAGGAATACAAGAGTTGGGCAAAAAAATCAAGGTATTT. Amino acid sequence: CALWEGIQELGKKIKVF.

A word on this clone: TCRdb attributes to this sequence the protein of a much larger clone, which differs from the DNA translation at residue 12; a read error is likely, and the protein displayed is translated from the DNA. The V gene is listed as TRGV2; no J gene was called. The germline V gene encodes CDR1 EGSNGY and CDR2 YDSYNSKV. CDR3 length: 14 amino acids. CDR3 sequence (DNA): TGTGCCACCTGGGACGGGCCAGGAAATTATAAGGAACTCTTT. Its protein is CATWDGPGNYKELF.

This clone showed up many times. This is likely an artifact of a read error, given a far larger clone one base away. This sequence joins TRGV9 and TRGJ1 or TRGJ2. Since TCRdb gives no J gene, matching the DNA to germline was used here to assign it. The CDR3 totals 14 residues. The J segment lost 5 bases and the V segment lost 1 base, leaving 8 bases of the junction unmatched. CDR1 and CDR2 (germline): GITISATS, ISYDGTV (reference sequence). CDR3 sequence: CALWEVPHNYKKLF. The CDR3 DNA follows: TGTGCCTTGTGGGAGGTCCCCCACAATTATAAGAAACTCTTT.

In this sample, this clone turned up many times. TCRdb pairs this DNA with a much larger clone's protein that differs at residue 9, likely a read error; the protein shown was translated from the DNA. The chain is built from TRGV9 and TRGJ1 or TRGJ2. The CDR3 contains 11 residues. Germline V gene data show CDR1 as GITISATS and CDR2 as ISYDGTV (reference sequence). The CDR3 DNA reads as TGTGCCTTGTGGGACGAAGTTAAGAGACTCTTT. Translated: CALWDEVKRLF.

The sample holds a few counts of this clone. A far larger clone is just one base off, so this is likely a read error. Other DNA sequences in this sample translate to the same CDR3. There is no J gene call, but TRGV9 is given as the V gene. This CDR3 spans 10 amino acids. Per germline, CDR1 GITISATS and CDR2 ISYDGTV (reference sequence). CDR3 sequence (DNA): TGTGCCTTGGTTTATTATAAGAAGCTCTTT. This codes for CALVYYKKLF.

A few counts support this clone. TCRdb has a much larger clone's protein, which differs at residue 3 from the translation of this DNA, likely because of a read error; what is shown is the protein translated from the DNA. The chain employs TRGV4 and TRGJ1 or TRGJ2. TCRdb leaves out the J gene; it was filled in here by matching the DNA to germline. Germline CDR1 is EGSTGY and CDR2 is YDSYTSSV. This CDR3 is built from 14 residues. The CDR3 DNA sequence: TGTGCCATCTGGGATGCAGTTTCCGGTTATAAGAAACTCTTT. It specifies CAIWDAVSGYKKLF.

At least ten counts were recorded for this clone. TCRdb assigns this DNA the protein of a much larger clone, which departs from its translation at residue 9; this likely reflects a read error, and the protein shown comes from translating the DNA. The genes are TRGV9 and TRGJ1 or TRGJ2. No J segment appears in TCRdb, so it was assigned here by matching the sequence to germline. Germline-derived CDR1 and CDR2 are GITISATS and ISYDGTV (reference sequence). The CDR3 is made up of 13 amino acids. V lost 3 bases and J lost 8; bases outside the gene matches: 10. The CDR3 coding sequence is TGTGCCTTGTGGGAGCCTTTGTGGCATAAGAAACTCTTT. This encodes CALWEPLWHKKLF.

This clone occurred a few times. A far larger clone is one base from this, pointing to a likely read error. Different DNA sequences within this sample yield the same CDR3. V usage is TRGV9 and J usage is TRGJ1 or TRGJ2. V trimming: 3 bases; J trimming: 3 bases; junction bases outside the gene matches: 11. CDR3 length: 15 amino acids. Per germline, CDR1 GITISATS and CDR2 ISYDGTV (reference sequence). Here the CDR3 reads CALWEPTYFYYKKLF. The DNA of the CDR3 is TGTGCCTTGTGGGAGCCCACGTACTTTTATTATAAGAAACTCTTT.

This clone was counted many times. The protein recorded in TCRdb matches a much larger clone and deviates from this DNA's translation at residue 5, suggesting a read error; the protein here is obtained by translating the DNA. The J gene is TRGJ1 or TRGJ2, the V gene TRGV5. As TCRdb names no J gene, one was assigned here on the basis of a DNA match to germline. The germline CDR1 and CDR2 sequences are VINAFY and YDVSNSKD. The CDR3 consists of 15 residues. The CDR3 DNA follows: TGTGCCACCTGGGGCAGGCCGGTTGATTATTATAAGAAACTCTTT. It specifies CATWGRPVDYYKKLF.

Note on this clone: TCRdb shows a much larger clone's protein in place of this DNA's translation, and the two differ at residue 5, likely through a read error; the protein shown is translated from the DNA. The chain recombines TRGV9 with TRGJ1 or TRGJ2. The J gene comes from matching the DNA to germline here; TCRdb lacks it. This CDR3 spans 15 amino acids. Trimming removed 5 bases from V and 0 bases from J; junction bases left unmatched: 10. CDR1 is GITISATS, CDR2 ISYDGTV, per germline (reference sequence). As DNA, the CDR3 is TGTGCCTTGTGGGGGGCACCTACGAATTATTATAAGAAACTCTTT. It encodes CALWGAPTNYYKKLF.

This clone was seen repeatedly, ten times or more. The J gene is TRGJ1 or TRGJ2, the V gene TRGV2. V dropped 0 bases and J dropped 5; count of bases not matched to a gene: 10. CDR1 and CDR2 from the germline V gene are EGSNGY and YDSYNSKV. The CDR3 length is 15 residues. CDR3 sequence reads: CATWDGRVSDYKKLF. DNA of the CDR3: TGTGCCACCTGGGACGGGCGTGTATCTGATTATAAGAAACTCTTT.

This clone appeared many times. A far larger clone is a single base away, which makes a read error likely. The chain recombines TRGV9 with TRGJ1 or TRGJ2. This CDR3 spans 12 amino acids. Germline CDR1 is GITISATS and CDR2 is ISYDGTV (reference sequence). CDR3 DNA sequence: TGTGCCTTGTGGGAGTATTATTACAAGAAACTCTTT. Amino acids: CALWEYYYKKLF.